This TCR beta chain was sequenced in a study of T cells in Graves' hyperthyroidism and ophthalmopathy. Across the study: The blood sample was taken at first diagnosis, before treatment began.

What was amplified from RNA transcripts were TCR beta CDR3 regions. The primer set for the first-round RT-PCR of the TCR CDR3 was HTBI. TCRdb re-called the multiplex PCR reads through MiXCR, storing one row per CDR3 protein. The sample has 730,000 or so distinct CDR3 sequences; approximately 18% are singletons. V lost 0 bases to trimming and J lost 5 bases, with 10 bases between them. Germline V gives CDR1 DFQATT, CDR2 SNEGSKA (reference sequence). This CDR3 region has 13 residues. This clonotype was picked up many times. When hyperthyroidism was first diagnosed, the blood sample was taken, preceding any ophthalmopathy symptoms.

This receptor was obtained from a woman aged 45-60 years with Graves' hyperthyroidism that later progressed to Graves' ophthalmopathy. Sequencing input: blood. This sequence joins TRBV20-1 and TRBJ1-2; D not resolved. This CDR3 reads CSARDLGQYGYTF. CDR3 in DNA: TGCAGTGCTAGAGATCTTGGGCAGTATGGCTACACCTTC.